Listed below are T cell receptor beta chains from one sample, sequenced in a study of T cell responses to AZD1222 COVID-19 vaccine. TCRdb's copy holds only in-frame clones and misses some; the assay was immunoSEQ multiplex PCR. The table shows about 73,000 clones, with roughly 88% occurring only once. Sequencing used peripheral blood, obtained 28 days after the second AZD1222 dose. The receptors originated from an adult who received the AZD1222 COVID-19 vaccine. The CDR3 runs from the conserved cysteine through the conserved F or W. Each record gives: V gene, J gene, clone size, D gene, CDR3 protein, CDR3 DNA. D genes are given only for firm matches. Clone size appears in some rows only: once, few, many, or a class for an expanded clone.

V: TRBV7-2
J: TRBJ1-5
size: -
D: -
CDR3: CASSLAMGGAGNQPQHF
DNA: TGTGCCAGCAGCTTAGCGATGGGGGGCGCAGGGAATCAGCCCCAGCATTTT

V: TRBV18
J: TRBJ1-3
size: -
D: -
CDR3: CASSPPGWLTSGNTIYF
DNA: TGTGCCAGCTCACCACCAGGATGGCTGACCTCTGGAAACACCATATATTTT

V: TRBV30
J: TRBJ1-1
size: -
D: -
CDR3: CAWSSTSNTEAFF
DNA: TGTGCCTGGAGTTCTACATCGAACACTGAAGCTTTCTTT

V: TRBV29-1
J: TRBJ1-5
size: once
D: -
CDR3: CSVLPGEGQPQHF
DNA: TGCAGCGTTTTACCAGGGGAAGGACAGCCCCAGCATTTT

V: TRBV6-5
J: TRBJ1-2
size: -
D: TRBD1
CDR3: CASSWGQGVYGYTF
DNA: TGTGCCAGCAGTTGGGGACAGGGAGTCTATGGCTACACCTTC

V: TRBV9
J: TRBJ1-1
size: -
D: TRBD1
CDR3: CASSGRPGTGDLSEAFF
DNA: TGTGCCAGCAGCGGTAGACCCGGGACAGGGGATTTGTCTGAAGCTTTCTTT

V: TRBV2
J: TRBJ1-2
size: -
D: TRBD1
CDR3: CASRETGLGYGYTF
DNA: TGTGCCAGCAGGGAGACAGGGTTAGGCTATGGCTACACCTTC

V: TRBV5-4
J: TRBJ1-1
size: -
D: -
CDR3: CASRPTGNTEAFF
DNA: TGTGCCAGCAGACCGACAGGAAACACTGAAGCTTTCTTT

V: TRBV2
J: TRBJ2-3
size: -
D: -
CDR3: CASSDRADTQYF
DNA: TGTGCCAGCAGTGACAGGGCAGATACGCAGTATTTT

V: TRBV19
J: TRBJ2-7
size: -
D: -
CDR3: CASSIPGESYEQYF
DNA: TGTGCCAGTAGTATCCCAGGGGAATCCTACGAGCAGTACTTC

V: TRBV5-1
J: TRBJ1-1
size: once
D: -
CDR3: CASSLMPAMNTEAFF
DNA: TGCGCCAGCAGCTTGATGCCGGCCATGAACACTGAAGCTTTCTTT

V: TRBV9
J: TRBJ2-1
size: -
D: -
CDR3: CASSVQGSEQFF
DNA: TGTGCCAGCAGCGTACAGGGTAGCGAGCAGTTCTTC

V: TRBV2
J: TRBJ2-2
size: -
D: -
CDR3: CASITRQTGELFF
DNA: TGTGCCAGCATTACGCGGCAGACCGGGGAGCTGTTTTTT

V: TRBV12-3/TRBV12-4
J: TRBJ2-7
size: -
D: -
CDR3: CASRGGATYEQYF
DNA: TGTGCCAGCAGGGGGGGGGCGACCTACGAGCAGTACTTC

V: TRBV4-3
J: TRBJ1-1
size: -
D: -
CDR3: CASSSRGEQTEAFF
DNA: TGCGCCAGCAGCTCGCGGGGTGAACAGACTGAAGCTTTCTTT

V: TRBV5-6
J: TRBJ1-5
size: -
D: -
CDR3: CASSLYGGVGQPQHF
DNA: TGTGCCAGCAGCTTGTACGGGGGGGTAGGTCAGCCCCAGCATTTT

V: TRBV7-3
J: TRBJ1-5
size: once
D: -
CDR3: CASSRDRNQPQHF
DNA: TGTGCCAGCAGCAGAGATCGAAATCAGCCCCAGCATTTT

V: TRBV30
J: TRBJ2-5
size: -
D: TRBD2
CDR3: CAWSAREAQYF
DNA: TGTGCCTGGAGTGCCCGGGAGGCCCAGTACTTC

V: TRBV5-1
J: TRBJ2-3
size: -
D: -
CDR3: CASSEGVADTQYF
DNA: TGCGCCAGCAGCGAGGGGGTAGCAGATACGCAGTATTTT

V: TRBV4-1
J: TRBJ1-5
size: -
D: -
CDR3: CASSQWGDQPQHF
DNA: TGCGCCAGCAGCCAATGGGGGGATCAGCCCCAGCATTTT

V: TRBV3-1/TRBV3-2
J: TRBJ2-7
size: few
D: -
CDR3: CASSPTGLYEQYF
DNA: TGTGCCAGCAGCCCGACGGGACTCTACGAGCAGTACTTC

V: TRBV28
J: TRBJ1-5
size: -
D: -
CDR3: CASSQSPGPQPQHF
DNA: TGTGCCAGCAGTCAATCTCCGGGGCCCCAGCCCCAGCATTTT

V: TRBV12-3/TRBV12-4
J: TRBJ1-5
size: -
D: -
CDR3: CASSPFGVQPQHF
DNA: TGTGCCAGCAGTCCATTTGGGGTCCAGCCCCAGCATTTT

V: TRBV3-1/TRBV3-2
J: TRBJ2-7
size: -
D: -
CDR3: CASSLGPLEQYF
DNA: TGTGCCAGCAGCTTGGGGCCCCTCGAGCAGTACTTC

V: TRBV7-9
J: TRBJ2-7
size: -
D: -
CDR3: CASSSPGAPSGQYF
DNA: TGTGCCAGCAGCTCCCCGGGGGCACCCTCCGGGCAGTACTTC

V: TRBV7-9
J: TRBJ2-6
size: -
D: -
CDR3: CANPRDSGANVLTF
DNA: TGTGCCAACCCTCGAGACTCTGGGGCCAACGTCCTGACTTTC

V: TRBV6-5
J: TRBJ1-1
size: -
D: -
CDR3: CASSYSRVTEAFF
DNA: TGTGCCAGCAGTTACTCCCGGGTTACTGAAGCTTTCTTT

V: TRBV7-9
J: TRBJ2-3
size: -
D: -
CDR3: CASSNEGYTDTQYF
DNA: TGTGCCAGCAGCAACGAAGGATACACAGATACGCAGTATTTT

V: TRBV7-2
J: TRBJ1-1
size: -
D: -
CDR3: CASSRGRGKNTEAFF
DNA: TGTGCCAGCAGTCGAGGGAGGGGGAAGAACACTGAAGCTTTCTTT

V: TRBV4-2
J: TRBJ1-5
size: -
D: -
CDR3: CASSQDRGLELSNQPQHF
DNA: TGTGCCAGCAGCCAAGATCGCGGCCTAGAACTTAGCAATCAGCCCCAGCATTTT

V: TRBV12-3/TRBV12-4
J: TRBJ2-1
size: -
D: -
CDR3: CASSGGAYNEQFF
DNA: TGTGCCAGCAGTGGGGGTGCCTACAATGAGCAGTTCTTC

V: TRBV7-9
J: TRBJ2-2
size: -
D: TRBD1
CDR3: CASSVMTGGEDTGELFF
DNA: TGTGCCAGCAGCGTAATGACAGGGGGCGAGGACACCGGGGAGCTGTTTTTT

V: TRBV12-3/TRBV12-4
J: TRBJ1-5
size: -
D: -
CDR3: CASVREGNQPQHF
DNA: TGTGCCAGCGTCAGGGAGGGCAATCAGCCCCAGCATTTT

V: TRBV12-3/TRBV12-4
J: TRBJ1-2
size: -
D: TRBD1
CDR3: CASSLEGAGGYTF
DNA: TGTGCCAGCAGTTTGGAGGGGGCCGGTGGCTACACCTTC

V: TRBV2
J: TRBJ1-3
size: -
D: -
CDR3: CASSGQVSGNTIYF
DNA: TGTGCCAGCAGTGGGCAGGTCTCTGGAAACACCATATATTTT

V: TRBV24-1
J: TRBJ2-7
size: -
D: TRBD1
CDR3: CATSDFKTGPEQYF
DNA: TGTGCCACCAGTGATTTTAAGACAGGGCCCGAGCAGTACTTC

V: TRBV9
J: TRBJ2-7
size: few
D: TRBD1
CDR3: CASSSGVGTGTYEQYF
DNA: TGTGCCAGCAGCTCAGGGGTGGGGACAGGGACCTACGAGCAGTACTTC

V: TRBV19
J: TRBJ2-1
size: -
D: -
CDR3: CASSIGRAAEVFF
DNA: TGTGCCAGTAGTATTGGTCGGGCTGCGGAGGTGTTCTTC

V: TRBV19
J: TRBJ1-3
size: once
D: -
CDR3: CASRGSSGNTIYF
DNA: TGTGCCAGTCGCGGGAGCTCTGGAAACACCATATATTTT

V: TRBV19
J: TRBJ2-1
size: -
D: -
CDR3: CASSIGNEQFF
DNA: TGTGCCAGTAGTATAGGGAATGAGCAGTTCTTC

V: TRBV4-2
J: TRBJ2-5
size: -
D: -
CDR3: CASSPGPLPTETQYF
DNA: TGTGCCAGCAGCCCTGGTCCTCTGCCCACAGAGACCCAGTACTTC

V: TRBV4-2
J: TRBJ2-1
size: -
D: -
CDR3: CASSHGLGQLGNEQFF
DNA: TGTGCCAGCAGCCACGGCCTAGGACAACTTGGTAATGAGCAGTTCTTC

V: TRBV5-1
J: TRBJ2-5
size: -
D: TRBD2
CDR3: CASSPFSGGVETQYF
DNA: TGCGCCAGCAGCCCTTTTAGCGGGGGTGTAGAGACCCAGTACTTC

V: TRBV7-3
J: TRBJ2-2
size: few
D: -
CDR3: CASSPIGETGELFF
DNA: TGTGCCAGCAGCCCGATCGGGGAGACCGGGGAGCTGTTTTTT

V: TRBV5-1
J: TRBJ1-3
size: -
D: -
CDR3: CASSSSTLGNTIYF
DNA: TGCGCCAGCAGCTCCTCGACATTAGGAAACACCATATATTTT

V: TRBV3-1/TRBV3-2
J: TRBJ1-3
size: -
D: -
CDR3: CASSLNGAGNTIYF
DNA: TGTGCCAGCAGCCTAAACGGGGCCGGCAACACCATATATTTT

V: TRBV5-1
J: TRBJ2-3
size: -
D: -
CDR3: CASSLAAEPTQYF
DNA: TGCGCCAGCAGCTTGGCCGCTGAGCCTACACAGTATTTT

V: TRBV6-2/TRBV6-3
J: TRBJ2-1
size: -
D: TRBD2
CDR3: CASSQAGGDYNEQFF
DNA: TGTGCCAGCAGTCAAGCGGGGGGGGACTACAATGAGCAGTTCTTC

V: TRBV5-4
J: TRBJ1-1
size: -
D: -
CDR3: CASSLGSNTEAFF
DNA: TGTGCCAGCAGCCTGGGTTCCAACACTGAAGCTTTCTTT

V: TRBV4-2
J: TRBJ2-7
size: few
D: TRBD2
CDR3: CASSQAAGAGGSHEQYF
DNA: TGTGCCAGCAGCCAAGCCGCGGGGGCGGGGGGCAGCCACGAGCAGTACTTC

V: TRBV2
J: TRBJ2-7
size: -
D: -
CDR3: CASSDPGDGDYEQYF
DNA: TGTGCCAGCAGTGACCCCGGGGACGGGGACTACGAGCAGTACTTC